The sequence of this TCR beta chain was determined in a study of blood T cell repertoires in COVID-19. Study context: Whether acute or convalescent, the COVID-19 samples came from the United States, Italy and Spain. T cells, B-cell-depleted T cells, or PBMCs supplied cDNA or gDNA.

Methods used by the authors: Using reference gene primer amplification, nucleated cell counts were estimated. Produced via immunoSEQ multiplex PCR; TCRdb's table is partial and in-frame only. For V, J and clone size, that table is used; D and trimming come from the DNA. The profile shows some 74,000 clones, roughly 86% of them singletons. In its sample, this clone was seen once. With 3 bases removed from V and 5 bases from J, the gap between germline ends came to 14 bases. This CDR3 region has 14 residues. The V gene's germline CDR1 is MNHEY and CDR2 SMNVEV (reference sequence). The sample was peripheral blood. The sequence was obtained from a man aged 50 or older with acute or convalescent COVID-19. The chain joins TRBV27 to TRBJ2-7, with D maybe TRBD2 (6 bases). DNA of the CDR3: TGTGCCAGCAGTTTTCTTGCTAGCGACCACGAGCAGTACTTC. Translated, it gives CASSFLASDHEQYF.